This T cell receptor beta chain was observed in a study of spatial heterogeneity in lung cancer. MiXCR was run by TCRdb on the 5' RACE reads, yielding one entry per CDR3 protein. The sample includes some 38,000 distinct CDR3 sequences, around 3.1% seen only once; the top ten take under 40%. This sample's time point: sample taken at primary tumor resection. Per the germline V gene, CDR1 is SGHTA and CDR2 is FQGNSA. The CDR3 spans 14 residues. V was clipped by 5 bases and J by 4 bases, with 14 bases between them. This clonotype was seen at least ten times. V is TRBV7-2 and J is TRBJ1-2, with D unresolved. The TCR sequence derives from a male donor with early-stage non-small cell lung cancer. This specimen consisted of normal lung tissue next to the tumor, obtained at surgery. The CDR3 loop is CASSPGRVSYGYTF. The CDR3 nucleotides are TGTGCCAGCAGCCCCGGCCGCGTTAGCTATGGCTACACCTTC.